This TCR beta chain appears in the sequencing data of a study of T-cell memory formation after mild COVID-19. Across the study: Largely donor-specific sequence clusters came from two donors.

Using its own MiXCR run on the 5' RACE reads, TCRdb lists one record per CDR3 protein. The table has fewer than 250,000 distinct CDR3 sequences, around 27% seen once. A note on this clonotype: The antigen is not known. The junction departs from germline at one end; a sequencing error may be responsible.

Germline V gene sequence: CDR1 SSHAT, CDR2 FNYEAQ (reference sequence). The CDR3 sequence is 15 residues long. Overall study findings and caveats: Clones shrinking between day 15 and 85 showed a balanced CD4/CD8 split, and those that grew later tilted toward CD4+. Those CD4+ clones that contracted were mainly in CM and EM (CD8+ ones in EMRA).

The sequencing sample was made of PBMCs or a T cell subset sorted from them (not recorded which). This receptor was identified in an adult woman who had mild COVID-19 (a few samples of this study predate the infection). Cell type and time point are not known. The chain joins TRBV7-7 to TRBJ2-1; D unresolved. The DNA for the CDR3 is TGTGCTAGCAGCTTAGCTTTCGGTGGGAAGAATGAGCAGTTCTTC. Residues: CASSLAFGGKNEQFF. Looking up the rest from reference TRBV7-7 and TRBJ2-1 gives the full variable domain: GAGVSQSPRYKVTKRGQDVTLRCDPISSHATLYWYQQALGQGPEFLTYFNYEAQPDKSGLPSDRFSAERPEGSISTLTIQRTEQRDSAMYRCASSLAFGGKNEQFFGPGTRLTVL.